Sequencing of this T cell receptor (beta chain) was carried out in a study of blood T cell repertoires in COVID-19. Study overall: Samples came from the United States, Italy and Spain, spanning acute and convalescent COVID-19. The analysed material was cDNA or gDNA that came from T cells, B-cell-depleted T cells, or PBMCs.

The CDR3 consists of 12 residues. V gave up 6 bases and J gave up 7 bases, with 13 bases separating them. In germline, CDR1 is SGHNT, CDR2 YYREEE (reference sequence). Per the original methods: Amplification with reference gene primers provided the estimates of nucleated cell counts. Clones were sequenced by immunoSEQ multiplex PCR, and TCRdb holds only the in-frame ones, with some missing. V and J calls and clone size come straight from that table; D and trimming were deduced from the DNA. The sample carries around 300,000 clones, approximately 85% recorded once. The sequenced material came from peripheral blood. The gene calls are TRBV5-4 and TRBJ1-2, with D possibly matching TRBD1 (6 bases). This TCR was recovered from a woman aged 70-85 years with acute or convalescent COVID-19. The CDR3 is CASTTGLSGYTF. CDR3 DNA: TGTGCCAGCACCACAGGGCTCAGTGGCTACACCTTC.